The present TCR beta chain was sequenced within a study of blood T cell repertoires in COVID-19. Study overall: Sample material is recorded as cDNA or gDNA derived from T cells, B-cell-depleted T cells, or PBMCs.

This table comes from immunoSEQ multiplex PCR, and its TCRdb copy is limited to in-frame clones, with some not included. The repertoire holds about 230,000 clones, with around 84% as singletons. Trimming cost V 2 bases and J 5 bases; bases outside gene matches: 24. This CDR3 has 20 residues. CDR1 and CDR2 (germline): GTSNPN, SVGIG (reference sequence). The sequencing sample was made of peripheral blood. The chain recombines TRBV30 with TRBJ2-1; 7 positions match TRBD1. This receptor was identified in a man between 50 and 59 years old with COVID-19, enrolled during active disease. The CDR3: CAWSPRTGLRGHKSHNEQFF. The DNA for the CDR3 is TGTGCCTGGAGTCCGCGGACAGGCCTACGCGGACACAAGTCCCACAATGAGCAGTTCTTC.